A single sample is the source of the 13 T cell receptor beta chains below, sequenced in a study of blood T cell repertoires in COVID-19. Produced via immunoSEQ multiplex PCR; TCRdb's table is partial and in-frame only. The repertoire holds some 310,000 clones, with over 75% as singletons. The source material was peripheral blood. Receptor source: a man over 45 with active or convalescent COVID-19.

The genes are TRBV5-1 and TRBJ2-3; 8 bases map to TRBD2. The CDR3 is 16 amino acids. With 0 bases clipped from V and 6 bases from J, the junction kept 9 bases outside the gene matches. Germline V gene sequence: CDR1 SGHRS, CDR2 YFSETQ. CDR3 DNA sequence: TGCGCCAGCAGCTTGGCCGGCCAGCGGGAGCTCGATACGCAGTATTTT. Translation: CASSLAGQRELDTQYF.

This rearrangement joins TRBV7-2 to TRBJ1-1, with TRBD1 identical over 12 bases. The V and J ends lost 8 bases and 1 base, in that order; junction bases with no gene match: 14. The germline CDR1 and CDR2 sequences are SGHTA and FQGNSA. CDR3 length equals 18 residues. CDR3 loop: CASGPGTGGNQRNTEAFF. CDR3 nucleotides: TGTGCCAGCGGACCCGGGACAGGGGGCAACCAGAGGAACACTGAAGCTTTCTTT. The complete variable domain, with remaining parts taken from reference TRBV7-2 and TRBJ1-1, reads GAGVSQSPSNKVTEKGKDVELRCDPISGHTALYWYRQSLGQGLEFLIYFQGNSAPDKSGLPSDRFSAERTGGSVSTLTIQRTQQEDSAVYLCASGPGTGGNQRNTEAFFGQGTRLTVV.

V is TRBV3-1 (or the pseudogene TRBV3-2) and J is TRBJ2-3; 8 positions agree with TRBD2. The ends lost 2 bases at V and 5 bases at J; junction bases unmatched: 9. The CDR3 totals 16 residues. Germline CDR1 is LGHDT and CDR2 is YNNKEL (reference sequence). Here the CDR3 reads CASSQNTGGRIDTQYF. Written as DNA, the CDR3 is TGTGCCAGCAGCCAAAATACGGGGGGGCGAATAGATACGCAGTATTTT.

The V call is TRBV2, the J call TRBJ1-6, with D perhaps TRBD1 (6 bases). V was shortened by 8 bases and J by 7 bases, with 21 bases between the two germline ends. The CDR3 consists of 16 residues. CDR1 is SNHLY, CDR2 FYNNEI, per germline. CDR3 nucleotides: TGTGCCAGCGACCAGACCGGGCAGGGGAGAAATTCACCCCTCCACTTT. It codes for CASDQTGQGRNSPLHF.

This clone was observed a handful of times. CDR3 in amino acids: CASSFPFGQGSSYEQYF. The DNA of the CDR3 is TGTGCCAGCAGTTTCCCCTTCGGACAGGGGTCTTCCTACGAGCAGTACTTC. The chain carries TRBV28 and TRBJ2-7; 9 nucleotides align to TRBD1. The CDR3 spans 17 residues. The germline V gene encodes CDR1 MDHEN and CDR2 SYDVKM. Trimming removed 3 bases from V and 1 base from J; junction bases left unmatched: 10. Supplemented by reference TRBV28 and TRBJ2-7, the full variable domain reads DVKVTQSSRYLVKRTGEKVFLECVQDMDHENMFWYRQDPGLGLRLIYFSYDVKMKEKGDIPEGYSVSREKKERFSLILESASTNQTSMYLCASSFPFGQGSSYEQYFGPGTRLTVT.

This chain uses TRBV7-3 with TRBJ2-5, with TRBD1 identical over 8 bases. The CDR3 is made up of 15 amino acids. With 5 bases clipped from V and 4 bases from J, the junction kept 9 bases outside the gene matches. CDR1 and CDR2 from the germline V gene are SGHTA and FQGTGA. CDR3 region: CASSKLAGGGETQYF. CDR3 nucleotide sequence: TGTGCCAGCAGCAAACTTGCAGGGGGCGGAGAGACCCAGTACTTC. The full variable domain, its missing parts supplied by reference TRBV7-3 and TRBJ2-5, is GAGVSQTPSNKVTEKGKYVELRCDPISGHTALYWYRQSLGQGPEFLIYFQGTGAADDSGLPNDRFFAVRPEGSVSTLKIQRTERGDSAVYLCASSKLAGGGETQYFGPGTRLLVL.

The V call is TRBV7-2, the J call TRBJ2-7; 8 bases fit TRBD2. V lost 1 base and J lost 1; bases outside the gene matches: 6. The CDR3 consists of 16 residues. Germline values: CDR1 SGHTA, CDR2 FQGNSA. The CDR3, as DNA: TGTGCCAGCAGCTTAGGCGGCGGGGGGACTTCCTACGAGCAGTACTTC. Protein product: CASSLGGGGTSYEQYF.

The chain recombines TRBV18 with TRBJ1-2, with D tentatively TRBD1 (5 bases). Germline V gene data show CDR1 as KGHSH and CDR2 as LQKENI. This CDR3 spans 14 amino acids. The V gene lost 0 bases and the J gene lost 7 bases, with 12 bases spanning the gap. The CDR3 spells CASSPPGGPFGYTF. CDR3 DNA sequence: TGTGCCAGCTCACCACCCGGGGGTCCCTTTGGCTACACCTTC.

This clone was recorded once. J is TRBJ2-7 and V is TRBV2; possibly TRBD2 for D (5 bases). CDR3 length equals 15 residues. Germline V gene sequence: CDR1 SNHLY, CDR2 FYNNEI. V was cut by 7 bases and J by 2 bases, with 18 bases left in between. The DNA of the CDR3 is TGTGCCAGCATCCCCGGACGAGGGCCAACCTACGAGCAGTACTTC. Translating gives CASIPGRGPTYEQYF.

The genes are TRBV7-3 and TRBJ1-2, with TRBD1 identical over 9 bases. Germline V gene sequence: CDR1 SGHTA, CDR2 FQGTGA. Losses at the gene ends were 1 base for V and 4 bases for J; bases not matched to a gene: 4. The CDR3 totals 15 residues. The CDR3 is CASSLNRGPGYGYTF. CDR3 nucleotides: TGTGCCAGCAGCTTAAACAGGGGGCCTGGCTATGGCTACACCTTC.

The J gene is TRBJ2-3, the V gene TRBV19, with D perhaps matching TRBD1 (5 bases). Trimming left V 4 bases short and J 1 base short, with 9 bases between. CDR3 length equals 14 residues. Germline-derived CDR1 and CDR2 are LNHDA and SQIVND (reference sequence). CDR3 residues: CASSRSTGTDTQYF. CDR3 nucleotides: TGTGCCAGTAGTAGATCGACAGGCACAGATACGCAGTATTTT.

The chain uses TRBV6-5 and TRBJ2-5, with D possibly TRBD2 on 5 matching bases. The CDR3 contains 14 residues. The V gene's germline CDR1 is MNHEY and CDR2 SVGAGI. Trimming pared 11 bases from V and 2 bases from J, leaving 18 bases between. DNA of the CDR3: TGTGCCGTTCCGCGGGCGGCCCTACAAGAGACCCAGTACTTC. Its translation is CAVPRAALQETQYF.

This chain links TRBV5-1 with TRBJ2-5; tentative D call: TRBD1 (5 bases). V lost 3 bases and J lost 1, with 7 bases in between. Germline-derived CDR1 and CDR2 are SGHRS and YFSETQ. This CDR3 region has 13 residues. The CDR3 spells CASSSRVQETQYF. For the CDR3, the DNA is TGCGCCAGCAGCTCCAGGGTCCAAGAGACCCAGTACTTC.